The 28 T cell receptor beta chains below were found in one sample sequenced in a study of T cell repertoires in cytomegalovirus infection. Their target antigens are unknown. Each CDR3 protein gets one entry after TCRdb re-called the reads with MiXCR. Here the sample spans approximately 120,000 distinct CDR3 sequences, roughly 30% being singletons. The material sequenced was CD8+ T cells from cultured PBMCs, taken from culture after CMV antigen stimulation. Source of these receptors: a human donor in good health (CMV status not recorded). Some clones in this sample may be carry-over from other donors' samples.

The chain carries TRBV2 and TRBJ2-5, with 12 bases identical to TRBD1. The ends lost 3 bases at V and 4 bases at J; junction bases unmatched: 3. The CDR3 consists of 15 residues. Per germline, CDR1 SNHLY and CDR2 FYNNEI. CDR3: CASSEGQGARETQYF. CDR3 DNA: TGTGCCAGCAGTGAGGGACAGGGGGCGAGAGAGACCCAGTACTTC. The whole variable domain, filled in from reference TRBV2 and TRBJ2-5, reads EPEVTQTPSHQVTQMGQEVILRCVPISNHLYFYWYRQILGQKVEFLVSFYNNEISEKSEIFDDQFSVERPDGSNFTLKIRSTKLEDSAMYFCASSEGQGARETQYFGPGTRLLVL.

This chain uses TRBV27 with TRBJ2-3; D perhaps matches TRBD2 (7 bases). Trimming cost V 6 bases and J 2 bases, with 18 bases left between them. The CDR3 has 16 residues. Per the germline V gene, CDR1 is MNHEY and CDR2 is SMNVEV (reference sequence). CDR3 residues: CASSQPGGGHTDTQYF. The CDR3 DNA reads TGTGCCAGCAGCCAACCTGGGGGGGGGCACACAGATACGCAGTATTTT.

V usage is TRBV10-3 and J usage is TRBJ1-2; maybe TRBD1 (5 bases). CDR3 length: 11 amino acids. Germline CDR1 and CDR2: ENHRY and SYGVKD. The V end lost 8 bases, the J end lost 6 bases, and 10 bases lay between the germline ends. The CDR3 protein is CAIQGWDGYTF. The CDR3 nucleotides read TGTGCCATCCAGGGTTGGGATGGCTACACCTTC.

This chain joins TRBV19 and TRBJ2-1; D is unclear. Germline V lookup: CDR1 LNHDA, CDR2 SQIVND (reference sequence). Trimming left V 7 bases short and J 0 bases short, with 16 bases between. This CDR3 spans 16 amino acids. The CDR3 is CASMELGSSSYNEQFF. The CDR3 bases are TGTGCCAGTATGGAGCTCGGCAGTTCCTCCTACAATGAGCAGTTCTTC. The full variable domain, its missing parts supplied by reference TRBV19 and TRBJ2-1, is DGGITQSPKYLFRKEGQNVTLSCEQNLNHDAMYWYRQDPGQGLRLIYYSQIVNDFQKGDIAEGYSVSREKKESFPLTVTSAQKNPTAFYLCASMELGSSSYNEQFFGPGTRLTVL.

This clonotype has just a few counts. V usage is TRBV2 and J usage is TRBJ2-2; D is unclear. The CDR3 has 15 amino acids. Germline V gives CDR1 SNHLY, CDR2 FYNNEI. V was clipped by 4 bases and J by 2 bases, with 11 bases between them. CDR3 amino acids: CASSARGGNTGELFF. Here the CDR3 DNA reads TGTGCCAGCAGTGCCCGTGGTGGAAACACCGGGGAGCTGTTTTTT.

This sequence joins TRBV10-3 and TRBJ1-1; D ambiguous. The CDR3 is 15 amino acids. Germline V gene lookup returns CDR1 ENHRY and CDR2 SYGVKD. Trimming cost V 3 bases and J 0 bases, with 11 bases left between them. The CDR3 sequence is CAISDPGGLNTEAFF. Here the CDR3 DNA reads TGTGCCATCAGTGATCCAGGAGGCTTGAACACTGAAGCTTTCTTT.

The J gene is TRBJ1-5, the V gene TRBV27; perhaps TRBD1 as D (6 bases). V was cut by 4 bases and J by 3 bases, with 16 bases left in between. The CDR3 totals 16 residues. Per germline, CDR1 MNHEY and CDR2 SMNVEV (reference sequence). The CDR3, as DNA: TGTGCCAGCAGTTCTTTGGGCAGGGGAGTCAATCAGCCCCAGCATTTT. It yields the protein CASSSLGRGVNQPQHF.

This clonotype came up many times. The chain recombines TRBV12-3 or TRBV12-4 with TRBJ1-2, with TRBD1 as a possible D gene (6 bases). V dropped 5 bases and J dropped 0 bases, with 13 bases sitting between them. The length of the CDR3 is 15 residues. The CDR3 reads CASSPLGTTNYGYTF. Written as DNA, the CDR3 is TGTGCCAGCAGTCCCCTAGGGACAACTAACTATGGCTACACCTTC.

The chain joins TRBV9 to TRBJ2-5; D possibly corresponds to TRBD1 (5 bases). Looked up from germline, CDR1 is SGDLS and CDR2 is YYNGEE. Trimming left V 2 bases short and J 7 bases short, with 21 bases between. The CDR3 is 16 amino acids. CDR3 protein: CASSVFKGQDIGTQYF. In DNA, the CDR3 is TGTGCCAGCAGCGTGTTCAAGGGCCAGGACATAGGGACCCAGTACTTC.

This clonotype was counted a few times. This sequence joins TRBV7-8 and TRBJ1-5; D is perhaps TRBD1 (5 bases). The CDR3 has 15 amino acids. Trimming pared 5 bases from V and 0 bases from J, leaving 11 bases between. Per the germline V gene, CDR1 is SGHVS and CDR2 is FQNEAQ. In DNA form, the CDR3 reads TGTGCCAGCAGCCCGAGGGGTTCTAGCAATCAGCCCCAGCATTTT. Translation gives CASSPRGSSNQPQHF. Variable domain in full (rest from reference TRBV7-8 and TRBJ1-5): GAGVSQSPRYKVAKRGQDVALRCDPISGHVSLFWYQQALGQGPEFLTYFQNEAQLDKSGLPSDRFFAERPEGSVSTLKIQRTQQEDSAVYLCASSPRGSSNQPQHFGDGTRLSIL.

The chain employs TRBV27 and TRBJ2-1; possible D gene TRBD1, 8 bases. CDR3 length equals 17 residues. CDR1 and CDR2 from the germline V gene are MNHEY and SMNVEV (reference sequence). Trimming left V 1 base short and J 7 bases short, with 20 bases between. CDR3 region: CASSLWTGRDGVNEQFF. In DNA, the CDR3 is TGTGCCAGCAGTTTATGGACAGGGAGGGATGGAGTAAATGAGCAGTTCTTC.

This clonotype was detected only a few times. This chain links TRBV4-1 with TRBJ1-6; D possibly corresponds to TRBD1 (5 bases). Per germline, CDR1 MGHRA and CDR2 YSYEKL. V was trimmed by 3 bases and J by 10 bases, leaving 16 bases between them. CDR3 length equals 15 residues. The CDR3 is CASSQTWQGGSPLHF. For the CDR3, the DNA is TGCGCCAGCAGCCAGACCTGGCAGGGTGGGTCACCCCTCCACTTT.

V usage is TRBV29-1 and J usage is TRBJ1-1; no reliable D call. Germline assignment: CDR1 SQVTM and CDR2 ANQGSEA. Trimming removed 8 bases at V and 0 bases at J, with 13 bases between. This CDR3 contains 13 residues. Here the CDR3 DNA reads TGCAGCACCGCTGGAGGGTTGAACACTGAAGCTTTCTTT. Its protein product is CSTAGGLNTEAFF.

The chain joins TRBV27 to TRBJ2-5; the D is unclear. The CDR3 length is 13 residues. The ends were cut back, 3 bases at V and 2 bases at J, with 7 bases in the middle. Per germline, CDR1 MNHEY and CDR2 SMNVEV (reference sequence). This CDR3 is CASSFYGQETQYF. The CDR3 DNA follows: TGTGCCAGCAGTTTTTATGGACAAGAGACCCAGTACTTC.

The table lists this clonotype with many counts. This sequence joins TRBV7-2 and TRBJ2-7, with unresolved D. CDR3 length: 12 residues. CDR1 and CDR2 from the germline V gene are SGHTA and FQGNSA. V lost 2 bases to trimming and J lost 5 bases, with 7 bases between them. CDR3 in DNA: TGTGCCAGCAGCTTACGGTGGGACGAGCAGTACTTC. It encodes CASSLRWDEQYF.

This clonotype appeared many times. The chain is built from TRBV7-9 and TRBJ2-3; 11 bases align to TRBD2. Germline V lookup: CDR1 SEHNR, CDR2 FQNEAQ (reference sequence). The CDR3 spans 17 residues. The V and J ends lost 6 bases and 0 bases, in that order; junction bases with no gene match: 8. CDR3 nucleotide sequence: TGTGCCAGCAGTTCCAGAAGACTAGCGGGGAGCACAGATACGCAGTATTTT. This encodes CASSSRRLAGSTDTQYF.

The chain employs TRBV10-2 and TRBJ1-1, with 8 bases identical to TRBD1. The CDR3 extends over 13 amino acids. The germline gives CDR1 WSHSY, CDR2 SAAADI. V lost 7 bases, J lost 1 base, and 2 bases stayed unmatched. In nucleotides, the CDR3 is TGCGCCAGCATTGGGACAGGGAACACTGAAGCTTTCTTT. It codes for CASIGTGNTEAFF.

This chain connects TRBV12-3 or TRBV12-4 to TRBJ2-5; D is possibly TRBD1 (6 bases). Trimming stripped 6 bases from V and 5 bases from J, with 16 bases between. This CDR3 comprises 14 residues. The DNA of the CDR3 is TGTGCCAGCAGGGGGGATACAGGGTCGGAGACCCAGTACTTC. Its translation is CASRGDTGSETQYF.

This clonotype has just a few counts. The rearrangement uses TRBV24-1 and TRBJ2-3; D is possibly TRBD2 (6 bases). Germline-derived CDR1 and CDR2 are KGHDR and SFDVKD. Trimming removed 3 bases from V and 2 bases from J, with 8 bases in between. The CDR3 is made up of 14 amino acids. CDR3 region: CATSDGTATDTQYF. The CDR3 region has the DNA TGTGCCACCAGTGATGGGACTGCCACAGATACGCAGTATTTT.

This clonotype has a handful of counts. The chain uses TRBV12-3 or TRBV12-4 and TRBJ1-2; D not resolved. This CDR3 is 11 amino acids long. Trimming removed 6 bases at V and 8 bases at J, with 10 bases between. The CDR3 here is CASSSILGYTF. The CDR3 region has the DNA TGTGCCAGCAGCTCCATTCTGGGCTACACCTTC.

The V gene is TRBV28, the J gene TRBJ1-2, with D perhaps matching TRBD1 (6 bases). V was pared by 7 bases and J by 0 bases, with 15 bases between. Germline CDR1 is MDHEN and CDR2 is SYDVKM. The CDR3 is made up of 15 amino acids. The CDR3 DNA reads TGTGCCAGCACCTTAGGGGACAACCCTAACTATGGCTACACCTTC. It yields the protein CASTLGDNPNYGYTF.

This chain connects TRBV2 to TRBJ2-7; D possibly corresponds to TRBD1 (6 bases). There are 14 residues in the CDR3. The V gene's germline CDR1 is SNHLY and CDR2 FYNNEI. V was clipped by 0 bases and J by 4 bases, with 10 bases between them. CDR3 bases: TGTGCCAGCAGTGAAGCGAACAGGGCGTACGAGCAGTACTTC. Its protein is CASSEANRAYEQYF.

The rearrangement joins TRBV28 to TRBJ2-7; 7 bases agree with TRBD1. The germline V gene has CDR1 MDHEN and CDR2 SYDVKM. The ends lost 3 bases at V and 2 bases at J; junction bases unmatched: 10. The CDR3 totals 16 residues. CDR3 protein: CASSFGLGDRPYEQYF. CDR3 coding DNA: TGTGCCAGCAGTTTCGGCCTGGGGGACAGACCCTACGAGCAGTACTTC.

The chain couples TRBV11-3 to TRBJ2-1; tentatively, D is TRBD1 (5 bases). The CDR3 is 16 amino acids. Trimming cost V 0 bases and J 2 bases, with 11 bases left between them. Germline CDR1 and CDR2: SGHNT and YENEEA. DNA of the CDR3: TGTGCCAGCAGCTTAGAGGCAGGGCCACCCTACAATGAGCAGTTCTTC. Its protein is CASSLEAGPPYNEQFF.

The chain couples TRBV7-2 to TRBJ2-5; D gene uncertain. This CDR3 comprises 17 residues. Trimming took off 1 base at V and 5 bases at J, with 20 bases between the two ends. CDR1 is SGHTA, CDR2 FQGNSA, per germline. The CDR3 region is CASSLGATQVVGETQYF. CDR3 nucleotide sequence: TGTGCCAGCAGCTTAGGAGCAACGCAGGTGGTGGGGGAGACCCAGTACTTC.

This chain connects TRBV20-1 to TRBJ1-1; D is unresolved. The CDR3 sequence is 14 residues long. Germline CDR1 is DFQATT and CDR2 is SNEGSKA (reference sequence). V was cut by 0 bases and J by 2 bases, with 10 bases left in between. The CDR3 region is CSARDQEVNTEAFF. DNA of the CDR3: TGCAGTGCTAGAGATCAAGAGGTCAACACTGAAGCTTTCTTT.

The chain employs TRBV12-3 or TRBV12-4 and TRBJ1-2; D call uncertain. Trimming took 5 bases from V and 3 from J, leaving 10 bases between them. The CDR3 extends over 13 amino acids. The CDR3 DNA reads TGTGCCAGCAGTCATCGGACGGACTATGGCTACACCTTC. The encoded protein is CASSHRTDYGYTF.

This chain links TRBV19 with TRBJ2-7, with TRBD2 as a possible D gene (5 bases). Trimming removed 5 bases at V and 2 bases at J, with 22 bases between. CDR3 size: 17 residues. Per germline, CDR1 LNHDA and CDR2 SQIVND (reference sequence). This CDR3 reads CASSAWVPTGFAYEQYF. The CDR3 DNA follows: TGTGCCAGTAGTGCTTGGGTTCCGACGGGGTTTGCCTACGAGCAGTACTTC.